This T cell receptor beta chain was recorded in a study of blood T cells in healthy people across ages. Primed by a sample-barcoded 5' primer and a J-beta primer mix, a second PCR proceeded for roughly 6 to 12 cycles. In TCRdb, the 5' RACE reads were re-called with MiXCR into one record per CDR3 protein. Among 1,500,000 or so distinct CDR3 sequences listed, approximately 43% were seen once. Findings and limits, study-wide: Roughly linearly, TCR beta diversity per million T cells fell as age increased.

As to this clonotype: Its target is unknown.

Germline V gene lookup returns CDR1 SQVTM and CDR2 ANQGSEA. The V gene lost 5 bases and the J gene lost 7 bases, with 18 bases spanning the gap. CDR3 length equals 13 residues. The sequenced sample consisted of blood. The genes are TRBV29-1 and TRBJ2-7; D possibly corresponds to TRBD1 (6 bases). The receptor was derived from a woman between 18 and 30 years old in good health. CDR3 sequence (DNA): TGCAGCGTTCTGGGGCCCAGGGGCAATGAGCAGTACTTC. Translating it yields CSVLGPRGNEQYF.